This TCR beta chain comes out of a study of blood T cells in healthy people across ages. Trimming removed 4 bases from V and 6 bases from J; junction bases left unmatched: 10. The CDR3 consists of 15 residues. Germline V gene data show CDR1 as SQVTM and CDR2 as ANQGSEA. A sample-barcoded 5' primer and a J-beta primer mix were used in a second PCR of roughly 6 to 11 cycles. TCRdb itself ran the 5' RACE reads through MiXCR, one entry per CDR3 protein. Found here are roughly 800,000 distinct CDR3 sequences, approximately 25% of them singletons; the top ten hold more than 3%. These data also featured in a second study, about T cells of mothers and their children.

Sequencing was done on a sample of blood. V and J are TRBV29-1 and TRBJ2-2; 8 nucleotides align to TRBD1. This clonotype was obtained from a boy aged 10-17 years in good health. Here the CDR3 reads CSVVRQGAASGELFF. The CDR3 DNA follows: TGCAGCGTTGTTCGTCAGGGGGCTGCGTCCGGGGAGCTGTTTTTT.